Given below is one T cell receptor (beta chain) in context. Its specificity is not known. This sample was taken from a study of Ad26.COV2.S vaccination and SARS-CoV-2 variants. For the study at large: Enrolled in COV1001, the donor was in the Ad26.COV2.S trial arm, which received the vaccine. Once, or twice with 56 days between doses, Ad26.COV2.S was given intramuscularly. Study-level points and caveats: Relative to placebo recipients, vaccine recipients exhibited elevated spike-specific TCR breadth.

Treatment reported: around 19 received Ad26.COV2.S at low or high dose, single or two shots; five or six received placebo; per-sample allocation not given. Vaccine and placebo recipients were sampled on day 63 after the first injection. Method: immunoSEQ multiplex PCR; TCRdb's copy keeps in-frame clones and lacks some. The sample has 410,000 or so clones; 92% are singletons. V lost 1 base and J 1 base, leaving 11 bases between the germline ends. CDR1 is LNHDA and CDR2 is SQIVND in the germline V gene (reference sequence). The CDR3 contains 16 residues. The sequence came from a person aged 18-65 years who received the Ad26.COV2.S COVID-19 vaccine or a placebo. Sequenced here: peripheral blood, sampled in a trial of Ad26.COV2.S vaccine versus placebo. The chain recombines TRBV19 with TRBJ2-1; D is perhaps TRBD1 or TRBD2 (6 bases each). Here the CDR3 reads CASSIVGGRSYNEQFF. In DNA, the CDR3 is TGTGCCAGTAGTATAGTGGGGGGCCGGTCCTACAATGAGCAGTTCTTC.